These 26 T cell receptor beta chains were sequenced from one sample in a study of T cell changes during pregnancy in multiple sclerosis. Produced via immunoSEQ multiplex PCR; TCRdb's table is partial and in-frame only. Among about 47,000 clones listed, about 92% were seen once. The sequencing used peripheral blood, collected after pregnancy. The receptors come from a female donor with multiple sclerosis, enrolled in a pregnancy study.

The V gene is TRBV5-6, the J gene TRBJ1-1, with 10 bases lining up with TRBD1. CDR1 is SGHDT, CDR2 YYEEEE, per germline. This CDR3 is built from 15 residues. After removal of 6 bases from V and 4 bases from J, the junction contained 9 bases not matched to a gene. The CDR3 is CASTKDRGWGTEAFF. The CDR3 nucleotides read TGTGCCAGCACCAAGGACAGGGGGTGGGGCACTGAAGCTTTCTTT.

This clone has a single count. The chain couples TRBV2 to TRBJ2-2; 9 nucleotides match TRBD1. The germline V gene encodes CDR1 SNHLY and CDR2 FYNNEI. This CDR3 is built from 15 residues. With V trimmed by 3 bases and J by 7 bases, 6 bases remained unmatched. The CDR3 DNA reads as TGTGCCAGCAGTGAGGGACAGGGTCGGATCGGGGAGCTGTTTTTT. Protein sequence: CASSEGQGRIGELFF. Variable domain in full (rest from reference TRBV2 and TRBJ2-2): EPEVTQTPSHQVTQMGQEVILRCVPISNHLYFYWYRQILGQKVEFLVSFYNNEISEKSEIFDDQFSVERPDGSNFTLKIRSTKLEDSAMYFCASSEGQGRIGELFFGEGSRLTVL.

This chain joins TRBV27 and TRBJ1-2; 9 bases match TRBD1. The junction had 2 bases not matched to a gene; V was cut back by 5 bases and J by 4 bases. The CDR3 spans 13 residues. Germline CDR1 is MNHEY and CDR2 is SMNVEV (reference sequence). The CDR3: CASSQQGAYGYTF. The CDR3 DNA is TGTGCCAGCAGTCAACAGGGGGCCTATGGCTACACCTTC.

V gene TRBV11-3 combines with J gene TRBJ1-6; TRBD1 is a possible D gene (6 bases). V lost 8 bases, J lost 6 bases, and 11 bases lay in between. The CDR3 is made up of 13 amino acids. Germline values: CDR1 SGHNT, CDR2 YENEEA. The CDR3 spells CASGQGTNSPLHF. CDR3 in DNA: TGTGCCAGCGGTCAGGGGACTAATTCACCCCTCCACTTT.

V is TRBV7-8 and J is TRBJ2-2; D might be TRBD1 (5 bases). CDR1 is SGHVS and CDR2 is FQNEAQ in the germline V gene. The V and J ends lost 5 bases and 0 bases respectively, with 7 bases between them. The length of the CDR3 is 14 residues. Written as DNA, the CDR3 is TGTGCCAGCAGCCGGACATCGAACACCGGGGAGCTGTTTTTT. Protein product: CASSRTSNTGELFF.

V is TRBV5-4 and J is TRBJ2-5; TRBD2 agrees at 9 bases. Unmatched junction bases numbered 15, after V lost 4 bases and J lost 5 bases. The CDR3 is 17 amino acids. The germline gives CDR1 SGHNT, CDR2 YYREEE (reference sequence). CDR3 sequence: CASSPGVAGAEGETQYF. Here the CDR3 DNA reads TGTGCCAGCAGCCCCGGAGTAGCGGGGGCCGAAGGGGAGACCCAGTACTTC.

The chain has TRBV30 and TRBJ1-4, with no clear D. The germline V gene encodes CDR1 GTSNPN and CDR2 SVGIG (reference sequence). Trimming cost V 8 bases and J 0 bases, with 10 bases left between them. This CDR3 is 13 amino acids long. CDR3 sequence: CAQQEATNEKLFF. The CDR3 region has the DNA TGTGCCCAGCAGGAGGCAACTAATGAAAAACTGTTTTTT.

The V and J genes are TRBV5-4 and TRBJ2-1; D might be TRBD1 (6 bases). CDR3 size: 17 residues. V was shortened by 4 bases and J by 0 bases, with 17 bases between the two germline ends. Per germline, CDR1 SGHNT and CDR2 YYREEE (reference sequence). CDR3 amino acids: CASSPEWGPSSYNEQFF. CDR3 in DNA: TGTGCCAGCAGCCCAGAATGGGGGCCAAGCTCCTACAATGAGCAGTTCTTC.

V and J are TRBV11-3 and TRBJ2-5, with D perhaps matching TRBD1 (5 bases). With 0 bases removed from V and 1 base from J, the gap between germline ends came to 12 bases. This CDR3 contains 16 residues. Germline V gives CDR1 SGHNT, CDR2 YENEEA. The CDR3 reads CASSLEGPGRQETQYF. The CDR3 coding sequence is TGTGCCAGCAGCTTAGAGGGTCCAGGGCGCCAAGAGACCCAGTACTTC. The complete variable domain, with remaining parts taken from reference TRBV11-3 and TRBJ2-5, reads EAGVVQSPRYKIIEKKQPVAFWCNPISGHNTLYWYLQNLGQGPELLIRYENEEAVDDSQLPKDRFSAERLKGVDSTLKIQPAELGDSAVYLCASSLEGPGRQETQYFGPGTRLLVL.

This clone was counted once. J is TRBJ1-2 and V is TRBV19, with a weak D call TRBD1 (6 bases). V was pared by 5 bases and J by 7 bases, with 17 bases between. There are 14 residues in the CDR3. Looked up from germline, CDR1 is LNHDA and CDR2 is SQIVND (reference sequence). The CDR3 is CASSAQGPLRGYTF. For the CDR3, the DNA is TGTGCCAGTAGTGCCCAGGGGCCCCTCCGTGGCTACACCTTC.

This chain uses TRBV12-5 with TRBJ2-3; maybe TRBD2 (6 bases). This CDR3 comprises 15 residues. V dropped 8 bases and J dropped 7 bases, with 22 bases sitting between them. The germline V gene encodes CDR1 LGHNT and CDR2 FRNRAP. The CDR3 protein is CASSPAGLSRYTQYF. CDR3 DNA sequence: TGTGCTAGTAGTCCAGCGGGCCTTAGTCGGTATACGCAGTATTTT.

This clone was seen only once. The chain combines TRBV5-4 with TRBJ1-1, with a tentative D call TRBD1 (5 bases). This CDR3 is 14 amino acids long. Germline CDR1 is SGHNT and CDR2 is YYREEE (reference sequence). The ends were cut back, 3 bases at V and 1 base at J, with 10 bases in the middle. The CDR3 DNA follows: TGTGCCAGCAGCTCAACAGGAAGGAACACTGAAGCTTTCTTT. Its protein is CASSSTGRNTEAFF.

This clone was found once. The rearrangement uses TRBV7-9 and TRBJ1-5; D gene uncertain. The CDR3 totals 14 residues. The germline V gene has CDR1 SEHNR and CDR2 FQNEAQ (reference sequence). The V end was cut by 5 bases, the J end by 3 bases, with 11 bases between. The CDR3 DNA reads TGTGCCAGCAGCCCCTCTGTGTACAATCAGCCCCAGCATTTT. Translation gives CASSPSVYNQPQHF. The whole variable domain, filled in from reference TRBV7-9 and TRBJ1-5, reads DTGVSQNPRHKITKRGQNVTFRCDPISEHNRLYWYRQTLGQGPEFLTYFQNEAQLEKSRLLSDRFSAERPKGSFSTLEIQRTEQGDSAMYLCASSPSVYNQPQHFGDGTRLSIL.

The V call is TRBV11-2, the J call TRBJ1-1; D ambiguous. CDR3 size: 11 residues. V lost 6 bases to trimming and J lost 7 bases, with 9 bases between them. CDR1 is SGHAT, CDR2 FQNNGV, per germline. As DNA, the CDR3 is TGTGCCAGCAGGGTCCGAGGTGAAGCTTTCTTT. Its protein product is CASRVRGEAFF.

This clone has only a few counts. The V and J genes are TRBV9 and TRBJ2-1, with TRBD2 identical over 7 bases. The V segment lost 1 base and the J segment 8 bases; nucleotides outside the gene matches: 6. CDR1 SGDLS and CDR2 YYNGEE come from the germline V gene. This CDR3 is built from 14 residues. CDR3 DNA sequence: TGTGCCAGCAGCGTATTTGGGGGGGAGGATGAGCAGTTCTTC. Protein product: CASSVFGGEDEQFF.

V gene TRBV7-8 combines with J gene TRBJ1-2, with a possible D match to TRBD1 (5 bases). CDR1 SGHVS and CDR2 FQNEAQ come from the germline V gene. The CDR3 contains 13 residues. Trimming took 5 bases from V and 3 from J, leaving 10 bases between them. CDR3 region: CASSTPGDYGYTF. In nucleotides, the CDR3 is TGTGCCAGCAGCACCCCGGGGGACTATGGCTACACCTTC.

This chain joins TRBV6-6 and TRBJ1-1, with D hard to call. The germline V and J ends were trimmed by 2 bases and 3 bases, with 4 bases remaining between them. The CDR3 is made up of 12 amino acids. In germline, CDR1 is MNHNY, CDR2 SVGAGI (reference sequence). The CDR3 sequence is CASSYPDTEAFF. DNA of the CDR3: TGTGCCAGCAGTTACCCGGACACTGAAGCTTTCTTT.

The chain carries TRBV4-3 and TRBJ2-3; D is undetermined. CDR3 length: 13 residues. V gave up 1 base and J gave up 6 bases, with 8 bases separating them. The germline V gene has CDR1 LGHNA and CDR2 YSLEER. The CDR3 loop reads CASSQGFLDTQYF. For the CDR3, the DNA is TGCGCCAGCAGCCAAGGTTTTCTCGATACGCAGTATTTT.

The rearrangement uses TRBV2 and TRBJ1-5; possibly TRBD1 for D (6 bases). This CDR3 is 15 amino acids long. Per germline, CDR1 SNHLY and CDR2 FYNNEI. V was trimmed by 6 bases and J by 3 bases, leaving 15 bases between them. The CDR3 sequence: CASSVDSAYNQPQHF. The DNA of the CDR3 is TGTGCCAGCAGCGTGGACAGCGCTTACAATCAGCCCCAGCATTTT.

In DNA form, the CDR3 reads TGCAGCGTTACAAAGAGAGGGTTTGAAGCTTTCTTT. Translated, it gives CSVTKRGFEAFF. V and J are TRBV29-1 and TRBJ1-1, with D unclear. Deletions cut 5 bases from V and 7 bases from J, with 14 bases between. Germline V CDR1 and CDR2: SQVTM, ANQGSEA. This CDR3 has 12 residues.

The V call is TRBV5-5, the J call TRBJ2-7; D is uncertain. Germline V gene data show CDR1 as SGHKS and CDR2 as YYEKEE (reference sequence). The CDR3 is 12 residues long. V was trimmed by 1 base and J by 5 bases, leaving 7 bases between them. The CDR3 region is CASSLTGDEQYF. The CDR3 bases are TGTGCCAGCAGCTTGACTGGAGACGAGCAGTACTTC.

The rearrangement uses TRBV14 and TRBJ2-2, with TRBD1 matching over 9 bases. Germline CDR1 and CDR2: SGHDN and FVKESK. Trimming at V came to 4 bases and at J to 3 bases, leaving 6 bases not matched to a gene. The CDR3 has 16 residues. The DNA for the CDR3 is TGTGCCAGCAGCCGAAACAGGGGGCGCGACACCGGGGAGCTGTTTTTT. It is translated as CASSRNRGRDTGELFF.

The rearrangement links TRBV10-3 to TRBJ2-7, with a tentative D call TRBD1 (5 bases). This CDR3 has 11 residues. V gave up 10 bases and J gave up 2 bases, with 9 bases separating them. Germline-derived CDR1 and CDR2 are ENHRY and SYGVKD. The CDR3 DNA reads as TGTGCCAGCCAGGGTGCCTACGAGCAGTACTTC. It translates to CASQGAYEQYF.

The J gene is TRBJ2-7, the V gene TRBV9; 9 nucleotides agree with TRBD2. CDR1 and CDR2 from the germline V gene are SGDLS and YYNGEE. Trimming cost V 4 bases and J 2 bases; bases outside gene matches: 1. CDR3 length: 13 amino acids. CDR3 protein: CASSLAGTYEQYF. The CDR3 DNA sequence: TGTGCCAGCAGCCTAGCGGGGACCTACGAGCAGTACTTC.

DNA for the CDR3: TGTGCCAGCAGTGCGTACGGGACAGGGGGTGAAAAACTGTTTTTT. Translated, it gives CASSAYGTGGEKLFF. The chain uses TRBV2 and TRBJ1-4; 11 bases are a match to TRBD1. The trim removed 4 bases at V and 7 bases at J, leaving 5 bases unmatched. The CDR3 totals 15 residues. Per germline, CDR1 SNHLY and CDR2 FYNNEI.

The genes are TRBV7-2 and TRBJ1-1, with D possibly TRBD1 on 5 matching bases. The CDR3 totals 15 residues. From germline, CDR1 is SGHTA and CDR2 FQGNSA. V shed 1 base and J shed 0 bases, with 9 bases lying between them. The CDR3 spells CASSLGRVMNTEAFF. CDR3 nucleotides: TGTGCCAGCAGCTTAGGCAGGGTTATGAACACTGAAGCTTTCTTT.